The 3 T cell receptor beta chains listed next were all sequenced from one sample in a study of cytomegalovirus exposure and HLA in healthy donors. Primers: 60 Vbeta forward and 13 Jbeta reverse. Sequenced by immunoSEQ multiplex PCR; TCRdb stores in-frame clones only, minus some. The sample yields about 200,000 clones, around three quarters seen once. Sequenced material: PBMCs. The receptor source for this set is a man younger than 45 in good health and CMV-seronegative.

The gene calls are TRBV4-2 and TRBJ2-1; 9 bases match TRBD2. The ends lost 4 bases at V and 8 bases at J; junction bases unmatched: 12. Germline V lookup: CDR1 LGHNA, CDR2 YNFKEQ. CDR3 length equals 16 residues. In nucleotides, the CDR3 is TGTGCCAGCAGCCCCCCTCGGGGTAGCGGGAGTCATGAGCAGTTCTTC. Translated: CASSPPRGSGSHEQFF.

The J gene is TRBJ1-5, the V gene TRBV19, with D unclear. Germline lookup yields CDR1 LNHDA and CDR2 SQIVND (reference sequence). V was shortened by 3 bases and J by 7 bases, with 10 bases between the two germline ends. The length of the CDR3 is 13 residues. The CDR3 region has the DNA TGTGCCAGTAGTATTCGGATAGCACAGCCCCAGCATTTT. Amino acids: CASSIRIAQPQHF.

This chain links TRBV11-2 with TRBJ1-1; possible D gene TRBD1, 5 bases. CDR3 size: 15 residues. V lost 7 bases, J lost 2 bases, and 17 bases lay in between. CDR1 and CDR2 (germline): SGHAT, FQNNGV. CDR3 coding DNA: TGTGCCAGCACCAACCGGGGGGGGAATAACACTGAAGCTTTCTTT. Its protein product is CASTNRGGNNTEAFF.